Reported below is one T cell receptor (beta chain). The data are from a study of regulatory T cells in long-lasting Graves disease. The germline gives CDR1 MGHRA, CDR2 YSYEKL. CDR3 length equals 14 residues. V trimming: 0 bases; J trimming: 5 bases; junction bases outside the gene matches: 3. Time point: persistent/refractory GD, antithyroid drugs over 5 years with positive TRAb. RNA extracted from PBMCs served as the sequencing template. The guidelines of the American Thyroid Association were the basis for diagnosing Graves' disease. According to the study, TCR beta libraries were built with iRepertoire HTBI primers and CDR3-region Arm-PCR. TCRdb re-called the multiplex PCR reads with MiXCR, one entry per CDR3 protein. Here the sample spans roughly 500,000 distinct CDR3 sequences, more than 20% being singletons.

This chain connects TRBV4-1 to TRBJ1-2; 7 bases are shared with TRBD1. The sequence was collected from a female donor with Graves disease. The sample here was peripheral blood mononuclear cells (PBMCs), taken when the disease was refractory, from a patient treated with antithyroid drugs. In nucleotides, the CDR3 is TGCGCCAGCAGCCAAGACTCGACAGGGTATGGCTACACCTTC. As protein: CASSQDSTGYGYTF.